The present T cell receptor beta chain was sequenced within a study of blood T cells in healthy people across ages. Study outcomes and limitations: Donor CMV status, an unknown factor, possibly confounded changes in expanded clonotypes. In long-lived donors, naive CD4+ cell counts and diversity exceeded those of aged donors.

Alongside a J-beta primer mix, a sample-barcoded 5' primer served in a second PCR lasting about 6 to 12 cycles. TCRdb reanalysed the 5' RACE reads using MiXCR and keeps one entry per CDR3 protein. The sample yields 850,000 to 1,300,000 distinct CDR3 sequences, roughly 45% seen once. This clonotype was picked up one time. No antigen is known for it. The CDR3 loop spans 14 amino acids. Trimming removed 6 bases from V and 7 bases from J; junction bases left unmatched: 7. CDR1 is MGHDK and CDR2 is SYGVNS in the germline V gene. Sequenced: blood. This receptor was obtained from a woman aged 60-75 years in good health. The chain carries TRBV25-1 and TRBJ2-2; 8 bases are a match to TRBD1. CDR3 region: CASSRRGLGGELFF. The CDR3 coding sequence is TGTGCCAGCAGCCGCAGGGGGCTGGGCGGGGAGCTGTTTTTT. Variable domain in full (rest from reference TRBV25-1 and TRBJ2-2): EADIYQTPRYLVIGTGKKITLECSQTMGHDKMYWYQQDPGMELHLIHYSYGVNSTEKGDLSSESTVSRIRTEHFPLTLESARPSHTSQYLCASSRRGLGGELFFGEGSRLTVL.